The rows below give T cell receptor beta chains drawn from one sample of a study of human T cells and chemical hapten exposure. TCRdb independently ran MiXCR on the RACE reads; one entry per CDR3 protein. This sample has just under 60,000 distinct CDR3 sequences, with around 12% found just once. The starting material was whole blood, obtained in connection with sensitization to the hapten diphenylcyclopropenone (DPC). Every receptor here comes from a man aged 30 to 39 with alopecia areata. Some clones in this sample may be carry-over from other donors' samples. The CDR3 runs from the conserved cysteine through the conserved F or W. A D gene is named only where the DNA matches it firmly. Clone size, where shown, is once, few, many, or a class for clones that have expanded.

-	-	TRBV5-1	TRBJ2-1	CASSPDLATGSYNEQFF	TGCGCCAGCAGCCCCGATCTAGCGACCGGCTCCTACAATGAGCAGTTCTTC
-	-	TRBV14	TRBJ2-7	CASSQVALTAYEQYF	TGTGCCAGCAGCCAAGTTGCGCTAACCGCCTACGAGCAGTACTTC
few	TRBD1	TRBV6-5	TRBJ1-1	CASNTGTGHTEAFF	TGTGCCAGCAATACCGGGACAGGTCACACTGAAGCTTTCTTT
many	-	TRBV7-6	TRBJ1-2	CASSPRGPYGYTF	TGTGCCAGCAGCCCCAGGGGACCGTATGGCTACACCTTC
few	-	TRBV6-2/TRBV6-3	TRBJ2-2	CASNQGGPGELFF	TGTGCCAGCAACCAGGGAGGACCCGGGGAGCTGTTTTTT
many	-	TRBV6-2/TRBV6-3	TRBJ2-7	CASSYPPTGNLYEQYF	TGTGCCAGCAGTTACCCACCGACAGGAAATCTCTACGAGCAGTACTTC
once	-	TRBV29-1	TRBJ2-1	CSVGKELNEQFF	TGCAGCGTTGGGAAGGAATTGAATGAGCAGTTCTTC
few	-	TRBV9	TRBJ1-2	CASSVDSNYGYTF	TGTGCCAGCAGCGTAGACAGTAACTATGGCTACACCTTC
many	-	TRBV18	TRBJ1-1	CASSRTKVGQMNTEAFF	TGTGCCAGCTCACGAACAAAAGTAGGACAGATGAACACTGAAGCTTTCTTT
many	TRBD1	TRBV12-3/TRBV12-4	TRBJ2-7	CASSFGRRTGPFGQYF	TGTGCCAGCAGTTTCGGGCGCAGGACAGGGCCTTTTGGGCAGTACTTC
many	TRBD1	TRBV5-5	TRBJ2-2	CASSPGDRGNTGELFF	TGTGCCAGCAGCCCGGGAGACAGGGGGAACACCGGGGAGCTGTTTTTT
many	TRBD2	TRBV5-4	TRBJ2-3	CASSTTSGGATDTQYF	TGTGCCAGCAGCACGACTAGCGGGGGGGCGACAGATACGCAGTATTTT
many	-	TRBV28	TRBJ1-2	CASSLQNLYGYTF	TGTGCCAGCAGTTTACAGAACTTATATGGCTACACCTTC
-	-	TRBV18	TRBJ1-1	CASSPPPGRTEAFF	TGTGCCAGCTCACCACCCCCAGGGCGGACTGAAGCTTTCTTT
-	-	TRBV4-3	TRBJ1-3	CASSQDHLRSSGNTIYF	TGCGCCAGCAGCCAAGATCACCTCCGCTCCTCTGGAAACACCATATATTTT
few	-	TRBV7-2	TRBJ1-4	CASSSGRTTNEKLFF	TGTGCCAGCAGCTCCGGACGTACAACTAATGAAAAACTGTTTTTT
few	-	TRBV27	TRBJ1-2	CASSLYRDYDYGYTF	TGTGCCAGCAGTTTATACAGGGATTACGACTATGGCTACACCTTC
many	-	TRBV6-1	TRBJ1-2	CASRRDTLANYGYTF	TGTGCCAGCAGACGGGACACCCTAGCTAACTATGGCTACACCTTC
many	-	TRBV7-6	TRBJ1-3	CASSLGGEPGNTIYF	TGTGCCAGCAGCTTAGGTGGGGAACCTGGAAACACCATATATTTT
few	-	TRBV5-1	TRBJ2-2	CASSFLQANTGELFF	TGCGCCAGCAGCTTCCTCCAGGCCAACACCGGGGAGCTGTTTTTT